The 7 T cell receptor beta chains in this list originate from one sample, sequenced in a study of persistence of HIV-infected CD4 T cells. Cells were stimulated with CMV-infected fibroblast lysates at approximately 10 ug/mL. CD40L-negative CD69-negative CD45RO-high memory CD4+ T cells were sorted as populations depleted of antigen-responding cells. These TCRs are of unknown antigen specificity. The libraries were made with immunoSEQ version 4 in survey mode. Sequencing was performed with immunoSEQ multiplex PCR; in TCRdb, only in-frame clones are kept and a portion is missing. The sample shows roughly 35,000 clones, around 80% of them seen only once. This sample comprised CD4+ T cells sorted from PBMCs after roughly 20-hour stimulation, obtained from a patient who received antiretroviral therapy. The receptors stem from an adult man with HIV who was CMV-seropositive.

The chain recombines TRBV7-2 with TRBJ2-1; 8 bases agree with TRBD2. Germline-derived CDR1 and CDR2 are SGHTA and FQGNSA. The CDR3 is made up of 15 amino acids. With V trimmed by 4 bases and J by 6 bases, 8 bases remained unmatched. CDR3 in amino acids: CASSSEGLVGNEQFF. CDR3 DNA: TGTGCCAGCAGCTCTGAGGGACTAGTTGGCAATGAGCAGTTCTTC.

The V call is TRBV7-9, the J call TRBJ1-1; 7 bases line up with TRBD1. Per germline, CDR1 SEHNR and CDR2 FQNEAQ (reference sequence). CDR3 length equals 15 residues. J gave up 3 bases and V 4 bases, and 8 bases lay outside the gene matches. The CDR3, as DNA: TGTGCCAGCAGCTCAGGGGACAGAGTTTACACTGAAGCTTTCTTT. Its protein is CASSSGDRVYTEAFF. Full variable domain (rest looked up from reference TRBV7-9 and TRBJ1-1): DTGVSQNPRHKITKRGQNVTFRCDPISEHNRLYWYRQTLGQGPEFLTYFQNEAQLEKSRLLSDRFSAERPKGSFSTLEIQRTEQGDSAMYLCASSSGDRVYTEAFFGQGTRLTVV.

V is TRBV3-1 (or the pseudogene TRBV3-2) and J is TRBJ1-3; a possible D gene is TRBD1 (5 bases). The CDR3 consists of 15 residues. V dropped 3 bases and J dropped 2 bases, with 11 bases sitting between them. The germline CDR1 and CDR2 sequences are LGHDT and YNNKEL (reference sequence). The CDR3 loop is CASSHLTAAGNTIYF. As DNA, the CDR3 is TGTGCCAGCAGCCACCTGACAGCCGCTGGAAACACCATATATTTT.

The chain carries TRBV7-8 and TRBJ1-1, with D maybe TRBD1 (6 bases). The V end was cut by 5 bases, the J end by 0 bases, with 19 bases between. This CDR3 spans 17 amino acids. Germline assignment: CDR1 SGHVS and CDR2 FQNEAQ. Here the CDR3 reads CASSRRGGATLNTEAFF. CDR3 DNA sequence: TGTGCCAGCAGCCGTCGAGGGGGGGCCACCCTGAACACTGAAGCTTTCTTT.

The chain carries TRBV7-2 and TRBJ2-1; TRBD2 aligns across 8 bases. Looked up from germline, CDR1 is SGHTA and CDR2 is FQGNSA. CDR3 length: 15 amino acids. Unmatched junction bases numbered 8, after V lost 1 base and J lost 9 bases. CDR3 amino acids: CASSLEGVAGREQFF. DNA for the CDR3: TGTGCCAGCAGCTTAGAAGGGGTAGCGGGGCGTGAGCAGTTCTTC.

The chain links TRBV5-1 to TRBJ1-1, with 9 nucleotides matching TRBD1. This CDR3 has 15 residues. The V segment lost 4 bases and the J segment 5 bases; nucleotides outside the gene matches: 9. Germline CDR1 and CDR2: SGHRS and YFSETQ. CDR3 region: CASSLSGQGRTEAFF. CDR3 in DNA: TGCGCCAGCAGCCTATCGGGACAGGGAAGAACTGAAGCTTTCTTT.

The chain has TRBV18 and TRBJ1-1; possible D gene TRBD1, 5 bases. Trimming shortened V by 3 bases and J by 0 bases, and 11 bases separated the two germline ends. CDR3 length: 15 residues. The germline V gene has CDR1 KGHSH and CDR2 LQKENI. CDR3 amino acids: CASSPSQVLNTEAFF. The CDR3 DNA reads as TGTGCCAGCTCACCCTCACAGGTCCTGAACACTGAAGCTTTCTTT.